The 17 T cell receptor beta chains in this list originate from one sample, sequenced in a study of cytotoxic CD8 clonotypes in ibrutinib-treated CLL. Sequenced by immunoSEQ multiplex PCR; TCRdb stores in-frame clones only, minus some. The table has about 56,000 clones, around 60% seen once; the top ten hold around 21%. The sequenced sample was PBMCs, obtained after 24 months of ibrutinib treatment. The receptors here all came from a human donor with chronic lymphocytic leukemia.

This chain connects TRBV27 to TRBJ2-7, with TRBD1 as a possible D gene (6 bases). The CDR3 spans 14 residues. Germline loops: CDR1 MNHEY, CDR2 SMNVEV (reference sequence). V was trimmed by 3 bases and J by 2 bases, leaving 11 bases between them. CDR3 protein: CASSLSGGPYEQYF. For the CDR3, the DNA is TGTGCCAGCAGTTTGTCTGGGGGCCCCTACGAGCAGTACTTC.

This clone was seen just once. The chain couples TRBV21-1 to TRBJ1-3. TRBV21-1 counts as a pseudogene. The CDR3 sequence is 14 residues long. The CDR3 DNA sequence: TGTGCCAGCACCGAGGGGTGCTCTGGAAACACCATATATTTT. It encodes CASTEGCSGNTIYF.

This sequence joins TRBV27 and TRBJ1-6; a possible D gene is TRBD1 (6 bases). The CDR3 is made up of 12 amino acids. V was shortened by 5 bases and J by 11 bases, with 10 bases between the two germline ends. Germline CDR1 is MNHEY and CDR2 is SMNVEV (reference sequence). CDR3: CASSTGYAPLHF. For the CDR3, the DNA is TGTGCCAGCAGTACAGGGTATGCACCCCTCCACTTT.

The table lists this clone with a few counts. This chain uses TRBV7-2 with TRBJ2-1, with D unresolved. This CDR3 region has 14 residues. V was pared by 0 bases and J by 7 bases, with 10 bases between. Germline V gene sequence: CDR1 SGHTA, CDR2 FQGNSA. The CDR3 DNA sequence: TGTGCCAGCAGCTTAGCGGGAACAGTAAATGAGCAGTTCTTC. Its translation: CASSLAGTVNEQFF.

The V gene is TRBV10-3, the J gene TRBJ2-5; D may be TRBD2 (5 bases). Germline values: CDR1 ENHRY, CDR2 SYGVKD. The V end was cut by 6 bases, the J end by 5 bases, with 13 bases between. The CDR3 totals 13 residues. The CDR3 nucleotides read TGTGCCATCAGCCTAACTAGTTGGGAGACCCAGTACTTC. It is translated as CAISLTSWETQYF.

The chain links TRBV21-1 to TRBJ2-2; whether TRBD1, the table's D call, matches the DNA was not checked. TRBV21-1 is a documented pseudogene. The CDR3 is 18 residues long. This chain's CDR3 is CASSREGQGGSNTGELFF. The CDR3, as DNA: TGTGCCAGCAGCAGAGAGGGACAGGGGGGTTCGAACACCGGGGAGCTGTTTTTT.

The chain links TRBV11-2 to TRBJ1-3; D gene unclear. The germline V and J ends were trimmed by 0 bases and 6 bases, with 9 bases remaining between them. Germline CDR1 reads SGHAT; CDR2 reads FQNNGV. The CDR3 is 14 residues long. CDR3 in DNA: TGTGCCAGCAGCTTAGAACGAATTAAAAACACCATATATTTT. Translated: CASSLERIKNTIYF.

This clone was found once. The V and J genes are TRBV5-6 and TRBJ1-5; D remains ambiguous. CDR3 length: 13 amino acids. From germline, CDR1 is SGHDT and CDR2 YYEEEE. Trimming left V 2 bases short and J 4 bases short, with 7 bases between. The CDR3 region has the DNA TGTGCCAGCAGCTTCGGGCCGAATCAGCCCCAGCATTTT. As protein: CASSFGPNQPQHF.

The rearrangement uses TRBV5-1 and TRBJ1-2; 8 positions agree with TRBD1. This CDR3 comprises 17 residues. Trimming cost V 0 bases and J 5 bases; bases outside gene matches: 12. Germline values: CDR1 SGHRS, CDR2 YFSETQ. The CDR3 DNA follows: TGCGCCAGCAGCTTGGTCGGACAGGGTTTTCTTCTATATGGCTACACCTTC. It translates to CASSLVGQGFLLYGYTF.

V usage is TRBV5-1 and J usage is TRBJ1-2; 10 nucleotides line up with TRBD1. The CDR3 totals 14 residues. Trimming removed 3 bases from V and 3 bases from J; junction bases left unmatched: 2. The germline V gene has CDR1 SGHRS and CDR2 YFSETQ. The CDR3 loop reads CASSWTGGDYGYTF. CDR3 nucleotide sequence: TGCGCCAGCAGCTGGACAGGGGGAGACTATGGCTACACCTTC.

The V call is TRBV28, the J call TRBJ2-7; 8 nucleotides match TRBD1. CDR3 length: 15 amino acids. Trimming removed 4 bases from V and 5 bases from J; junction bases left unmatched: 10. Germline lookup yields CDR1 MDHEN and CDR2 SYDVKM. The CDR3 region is CASSWRTGSGDEQYV. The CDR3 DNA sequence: TGTGCCAGCAGTTGGAGGACAGGGTCGGGTGACGAGCAGTACGTC.

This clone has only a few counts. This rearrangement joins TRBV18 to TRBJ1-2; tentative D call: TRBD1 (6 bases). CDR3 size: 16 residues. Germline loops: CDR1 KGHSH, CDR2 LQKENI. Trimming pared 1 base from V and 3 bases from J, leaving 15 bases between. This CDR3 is CASSPLPLGGDYGYTF. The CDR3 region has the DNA TGTGCCAGCTCACCACTCCCCCTGGGGGGCGACTATGGCTACACCTTC. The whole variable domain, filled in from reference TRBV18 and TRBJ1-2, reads NAGVMQNPRHLVRRRGQEARLRCSPMKGHSHVYWYRQLPEEGLKFMVYLQKENIIDESGMPKERFSAEFPKEGPSILRIQQVVRGDSAAYFCASSPLPLGGDYGYTFGSGTRLTVV.

CDR3 amino acids: CASRSALGGDTQYF. For the CDR3, the DNA is TGTGCCAGCAGGTCCGCTCTGGGGGGTGATACGCAGTATTTT. This rearrangement joins TRBV28 to TRBJ2-3, with TRBD2 as a possible D gene (6 bases). CDR1 and CDR2 from the germline V gene are MDHEN and SYDVKM. The V gene lost 6 bases and the J gene lost 6 bases, with 16 bases spanning the gap. The CDR3 is 14 residues long.

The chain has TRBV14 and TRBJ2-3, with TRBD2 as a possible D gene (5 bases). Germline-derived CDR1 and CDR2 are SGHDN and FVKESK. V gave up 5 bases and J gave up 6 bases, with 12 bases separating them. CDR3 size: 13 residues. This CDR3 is CASSIAGLDTQYF. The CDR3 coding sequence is TGTGCCAGCAGCATTGCGGGTTTGGATACGCAGTATTTT.

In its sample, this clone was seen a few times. CDR3 region: CASSLADGRAYGYTF. The CDR3 DNA reads as TGTGCCAGCAGCTTAGCGGATGGCAGAGCCTATGGCTACACCTTC. The chain uses TRBV11-2 and TRBJ1-2; D gene unclear. The germline gives CDR1 SGHAT, CDR2 FQNNGV. Deletions cut 1 base from V and 4 bases from J, with 13 bases between. The CDR3 contains 15 residues.

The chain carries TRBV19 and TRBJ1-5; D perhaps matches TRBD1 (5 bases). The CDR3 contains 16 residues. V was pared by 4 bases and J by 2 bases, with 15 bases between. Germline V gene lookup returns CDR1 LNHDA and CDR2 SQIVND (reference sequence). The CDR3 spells CASSNRQSIGNQPQHF. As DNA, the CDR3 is TGTGCCAGTAGTAACCGACAGTCAATTGGCAATCAGCCCCAGCATTTT.

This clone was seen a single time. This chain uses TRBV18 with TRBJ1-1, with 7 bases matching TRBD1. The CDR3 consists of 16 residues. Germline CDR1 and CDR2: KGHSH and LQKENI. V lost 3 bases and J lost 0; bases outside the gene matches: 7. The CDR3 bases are TGTGCCAGCTCACCCCAACCCGGGACAGTGAACACTGAAGCTTTCTTT. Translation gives CASSPQPGTVNTEAFF.